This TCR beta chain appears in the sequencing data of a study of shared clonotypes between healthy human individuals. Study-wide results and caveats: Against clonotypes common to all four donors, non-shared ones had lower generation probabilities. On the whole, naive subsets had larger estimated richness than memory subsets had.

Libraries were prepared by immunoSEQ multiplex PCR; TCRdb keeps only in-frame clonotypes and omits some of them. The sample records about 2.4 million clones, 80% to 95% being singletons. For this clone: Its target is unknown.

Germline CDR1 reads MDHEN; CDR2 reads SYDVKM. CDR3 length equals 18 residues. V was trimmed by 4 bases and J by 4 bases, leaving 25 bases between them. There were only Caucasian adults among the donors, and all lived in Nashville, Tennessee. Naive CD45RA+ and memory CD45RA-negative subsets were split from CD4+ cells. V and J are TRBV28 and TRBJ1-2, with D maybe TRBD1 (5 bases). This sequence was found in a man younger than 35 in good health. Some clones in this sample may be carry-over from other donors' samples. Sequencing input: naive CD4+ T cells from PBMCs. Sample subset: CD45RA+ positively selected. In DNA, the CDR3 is TGTGCCAGCAGTTCCCCCGGGACCTTCCCTCTCTTTCCCTATGGCTACACCTTC. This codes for CASSSPGTFPLFPYGYTF.